The 24 T cell receptor beta chains below were found in one sample sequenced in a study of blood T cell repertoires in COVID-19. This table comes from immunoSEQ multiplex PCR, and its TCRdb copy is limited to in-frame clones, with some not included. The table records 57,000 or so clones, around 87% of them present only once. The sequenced sample was peripheral blood. The receptors derive from a human donor in a cohort sampled during active COVID-19.

This chain uses TRBV19 with TRBJ2-6; 10 nucleotides align to TRBD2. The CDR3 is made up of 17 amino acids. CDR1 and CDR2 (germline): LNHDA, SQIVND (reference sequence). V lost 6 bases and J lost 2; bases outside the gene matches: 7. This CDR3 is CASRGLSGRAGANVLTF. In DNA, the CDR3 is TGTGCCAGTAGAGGGCTGAGCGGGAGGGCTGGGGCCAACGTCCTGACTTTC.

A single count supports this clone. Written as DNA, the CDR3 is TGTGCCACCAGCTGGACTAGCTTGGCAGATACGCAGTATTTT. Protein sequence: CATSWTSLADTQYF. The J gene is TRBJ2-3, the V gene TRBV15, with 8 bases matching TRBD2. The CDR3 is 14 amino acids. Germline CDR1 reads LNHNV; CDR2 reads YYDKDF (reference sequence). V shed 5 bases and J 4 bases; nucleotides not matched to a gene: 5.

This chain uses TRBV5-4 with TRBJ2-7; 7 nucleotides line up with TRBD2. Germline assignment: CDR1 SGHNT and CDR2 YYREEE (reference sequence). The CDR3 is made up of 16 amino acids. V lost 0 bases, J lost 2 bases, and 8 bases stayed unmatched. CDR3 residues: CASSLGASGYTYEQYF. The CDR3 region has the DNA TGTGCCAGCAGCTTGGGGGCTAGCGGATACACCTACGAGCAGTACTTC.

The rearrangement joins TRBV19 to TRBJ2-6, with TRBD1 matching 8 bases. The J segment lost 13 bases and the V segment lost 9 bases, leaving 8 bases of the junction unmatched. The CDR3 is 12 residues long. Germline loops: CDR1 LNHDA, CDR2 SQIVND (reference sequence). In DNA, the CDR3 is TGTGCCAGCCTTACAGGGGGAGGAGTCCTGACTTTC. It translates to CASLTGGGVLTF.

This clone has just one count. V and J are TRBV28 and TRBJ1-4, with 8 bases identical to TRBD1. Germline lookup yields CDR1 MDHEN and CDR2 SYDVKM. This CDR3 is built from 17 residues. Trimming at V came to 1 base and at J to 0 bases, leaving 4 bases not matched to a gene. The DNA for the CDR3 is TGTGCCAGCAGTTTATACTCAGGGGGCTCAACTAATGAAAAACTGTTTTTT. This codes for CASSLYSGGSTNEKLFF.

The chain employs TRBV6-5 and TRBJ1-1; TRBD1 might be the D (6 bases). Germline CDR1 MNHEY, CDR2 SVGAGI. The CDR3 covers 15 residues. V lost 5 bases and J 7 bases, leaving 20 bases between the germline ends. The CDR3: CASSPNRGAGDEAFF. The CDR3 DNA is TGTGCCAGCAGTCCGAACCGGGGGGCCGGTGATGAAGCTTTCTTT.

The chain recombines TRBV28 with TRBJ1-2; maybe TRBD1 (5 bases). The CDR3 covers 14 residues. Germline V gives CDR1 MDHEN, CDR2 SYDVKM. The V end lost 2 bases, the J end lost 4 bases, and 11 bases lay between the germline ends. The CDR3 loop reads CASSLGADAYGYTF. The DNA of the CDR3 is TGTGCCAGCAGTTTAGGGGCCGATGCCTATGGCTACACCTTC.

The V gene is TRBV9, the J gene TRBJ2-1; 8 bases line up with TRBD2. J gave up 4 bases and V 1 base, and 1 base lay outside the gene matches. The CDR3 loop spans 14 amino acids. Germline V gene data show CDR1 as SGDLS and CDR2 as YYNGEE. The CDR3, as DNA: TGTGCCAGCAGCGTAACTAGCGGTTACAATGAGCAGTTCTTC. Amino acids: CASSVTSGYNEQFF.

The chain combines TRBV18 with TRBJ2-1; TRBD2 aligns across 9 bases. The V and J ends lost 0 bases and 4 bases, in that order; junction bases with no gene match: 4. This CDR3 contains 16 residues. Looked up from germline, CDR1 is KGHSH and CDR2 is LQKENI. This CDR3 is CASSPPETSGYNEQFF. The CDR3 bases are TGTGCCAGCTCACCACCAGAGACTAGCGGTTACAATGAGCAGTTCTTC.

This clone was seen a few times. The chain couples TRBV27 to TRBJ1-2; a weak D match, TRBD1 (6 bases). This CDR3 comprises 13 residues. From germline, CDR1 is MNHEY and CDR2 SMNVEV (reference sequence). Deletions cut 2 bases from V and 2 bases from J, with 6 bases between. CDR3 protein: CASSLQGNYGYTF. The DNA for the CDR3 is TGTGCCAGCAGTTTACAGGGGAACTATGGCTACACCTTC.

This chain connects TRBV19 to TRBJ1-4; possibly TRBD1 for D (5 bases). Germline assignment: CDR1 LNHDA and CDR2 SQIVND (reference sequence). V was pared by 5 bases and J by 8 bases, with 12 bases between. This CDR3 has 13 amino acids. The CDR3 nucleotides are TGTGCCAGTAGTGGGGGACTCCGAGAAAAACTGTTTTTT. As protein: CASSGGLREKLFF.

This chain joins TRBV19 and TRBJ1-5; 8 nucleotides align to TRBD1. Germline lookup yields CDR1 LNHDA and CDR2 SQIVND (reference sequence). The CDR3 spans 15 residues. The J segment lost 2 bases and the V segment lost 3 bases, leaving 3 bases of the junction unmatched. CDR3 residues: CASSIGQGRNQPQHF. CDR3 DNA sequence: TGTGCCAGTAGTATTGGACAGGGTCGCAATCAGCCCCAGCATTTT. The whole variable domain, remainder taken from reference TRBV19 and TRBJ1-5, is DGGITQSPKYLFRKEGQNVTLSCEQNLNHDAMYWYRQDPGQGLRLIYYSQIVNDFQKGDIAEGYSVSREKKESFPLTVTSAQKNPTAFYLCASSIGQGRNQPQHFGDGTRLSIL.

The V gene is TRBV4-1, the J gene TRBJ2-5; TRBD2 might be the D (6 bases). CDR3 length: 16 amino acids. The V end lost 4 bases, the J end lost 3 bases, and 18 bases lay between the germline ends. Germline CDR1 reads MGHRA; CDR2 reads YSYEKL. Here the CDR3 reads CASSLDPAGLKETQYF. DNA of the CDR3: TGCGCCAGCAGCCTGGACCCGGCGGGACTGAAAGAGACCCAGTACTTC.

The J gene is TRBJ2-1, the V gene TRBV7-2; a possible D gene is TRBD2 (6 bases). CDR1 is SGHTA and CDR2 is FQGNSA in the germline V gene. V lost 7 bases, J lost 4 bases, and 17 bases lay in between. This CDR3 is 15 amino acids long. In DNA form, the CDR3 reads TGTGCCAGCACCCCACGGACTGGACTATACAATGAGCAGTTCTTC. Translation gives CASTPRTGLYNEQFF.

This chain links TRBV24-1 with TRBJ2-1; TRBD2 matches at 7 bases. CDR3 size: 21 residues. The V and J ends lost 5 bases and 5 bases, in that order; junction bases with no gene match: 26. Germline CDR1 KGHDR, CDR2 SFDVKD. The CDR3 spells CATSAIRRGLDQKPPNNEQFF. CDR3 nucleotide sequence: TGTGCCACCAGTGCTATTAGGAGAGGACTAGACCAAAAACCACCCAACAATGAGCAGTTCTTC.

The chain joins TRBV7-3 to TRBJ1-2, with 8 bases lining up with TRBD1. The trim removed 3 bases at V and 7 bases at J, leaving 4 bases unmatched. The V gene's germline CDR1 is SGHTA and CDR2 FQGTGA. The CDR3 contains 13 residues. CDR3 residues: CASSLTGEAGYTF. In nucleotides, the CDR3 is TGTGCCAGCAGCTTGACAGGGGAAGCTGGCTACACCTTC.

This chain links TRBV7-9 with TRBJ1-4; 9 bases match TRBD1. CDR3 length: 13 residues. Trimming removed 5 bases from V and 7 bases from J; junction bases left unmatched: 2. Looked up from germline, CDR1 is SEHNR and CDR2 is FQNEAQ (reference sequence). The CDR3 DNA reads as TGTGCCAGCAGCACGGACAGGGGTGAAAAACTGTTTTTT. Amino acid sequence: CASSTDRGEKLFF.

This sequence joins TRBV5-1 and TRBJ2-4, with TRBD1 as a possible D gene (6 bases). V was pared by 3 bases and J by 3 bases, with 22 bases between. Germline-derived CDR1 and CDR2 are SGHRS and YFSETQ. The CDR3 runs 18 residues. The DNA for the CDR3 is TGCGCCAGCAGCTCGCTGATTCAGGGGCGAGGCGTCAAAAACATTCAGTACTTC. It encodes CASSSLIQGRGVKNIQYF.

The chain couples TRBV21-1 to TRBJ2-3; the table's D gene call, TRBD2, was not cross checked with the DNA. TRBV21-1 is given as a pseudogene. This CDR3 has 15 residues. The CDR3 region has the DNA TGTGCCAGCAGCAAACGAGGTCCCGCGGAAAATACGCAGTATTTT. Its protein product is CASSKRGPAENTQYF.

V gene TRBV6-2 or TRBV6-3 combines with J gene TRBJ1-5; tentatively, D is TRBD1 (5 bases). The V gene lost 0 bases and the J gene lost 3 bases, with 18 bases spanning the gap. CDR1 and CDR2 from the germline V gene are MNHEY and SVGEGT. The CDR3 contains 18 residues. CDR3 sequence (DNA): TGTGCCAGCAGTTACTCCCACGGGGGTGGAAGGAACAATCAGCCCCAGCATTTT. Translating it yields CASSYSHGGGRNNQPQHF.

V is TRBV7-9 and J is TRBJ2-1; 8 bases line up with TRBD1. The V and J ends lost 5 bases and 1 base, in that order; junction bases with no gene match: 7. Germline CDR1 and CDR2: SEHNR and FQNEAQ (reference sequence). This CDR3 comprises 16 residues. CDR3 amino acids: CASSRAGTGSYNEQFF. The CDR3 DNA is TGTGCCAGCAGCCGAGCCGGGACAGGTTCCTACAATGAGCAGTTCTTC. The variable domain in full, completed from reference TRBV7-9 and TRBJ2-1, reads DTGVSQNPRHKITKRGQNVTFRCDPISEHNRLYWYRQTLGQGPEFLTYFQNEAQLEKSRLLSDRFSAERPKGSFSTLEIQRTEQGDSAMYLCASSRAGTGSYNEQFFGPGTRLTVL.

Only a few counts were recorded for this clone. The genes are TRBV5-6 and TRBJ2-7; no clear D. V dropped 4 bases and J dropped 2 bases, with 10 bases sitting between them. Germline CDR1 SGHDT, CDR2 YYEEEE. The CDR3 is 13 residues long. CDR3 nucleotides: TGTGCCAGCAGCCGCAGGCGAACCTACGAGCAGTACTTC. Residues: CASSRRRTYEQYF.

The V and J genes are TRBV2 and TRBJ1-5, with 10 nucleotides matching TRBD1. This CDR3 has 15 amino acids. V was clipped by 6 bases and J by 6 bases; unmatched bases: 8. The germline gives CDR1 SNHLY, CDR2 FYNNEI. The CDR3 sequence is CASRRTGGIGQPQHF. The DNA of the CDR3 is TGTGCCAGCAGGAGGACAGGGGGGATCGGTCAGCCCCAGCATTTT.

V gene TRBV6-2 or TRBV6-3 combines with J gene TRBJ1-2; 7 positions match TRBD1. Germline CDR1 is MNHEY and CDR2 is SVGEGT. This CDR3 spans 14 amino acids. The J segment lost 2 bases and the V segment lost 2 bases, leaving 2 bases of the junction unmatched. The CDR3 sequence is CASSYNRGNYGYTF. CDR3 nucleotide sequence: TGTGCCAGCAGTTACAACAGGGGCAACTATGGCTACACCTTC.